A selection of T cell receptor beta chains follows, all from one sample in a study of blood T cell repertoires in COVID-19. Some clones are missing from TCRdb's copy, which holds only in-frame ones; the method was immunoSEQ multiplex PCR. The sample lists about 81,000 clones, 88% occurring once. Sequenced material: peripheral blood. The receptors originated from an older man with acute or convalescent COVID-19. CDR3s include the opening cysteine and the closing phenylalanine or tryptophan. The order of the fields is clone size, CDR3 length, D gene, J gene, V gene, CDR3 protein, CDR3 DNA. The D gene is left open where the match is weak. The size field is filled for only some rows; it gives once, few, many or a size class.

.,16,TRBD2,TRBJ2-1,TRBV28,CASSSPPSGGYNEQFF,TGTGCCAGCAGTTCCCCGCCTAGCGGGGGATACAATGAGCAGTTCTTC
.,14,TRBD1,TRBJ1-1,TRBV6-2/TRBV6-3,CASSMGQGHTEAFF,TGTGCCAGCAGTATGGGACAGGGTCACACTGAAGCTTTCTTT
.,14,.,TRBJ1-1,TRBV21-1,CASTEQEKNTEAFF,TGTGCCAGCACCGAACAGGAGAAGAACACTGAAGCTTTCTTT
once,15,.,TRBJ2-1,TRBV11-2,CASTRDGGSYNEQFF,TGTGCCAGCACCAGGGACGGGGGCTCCTACAATGAGCAGTTCTTC
.,15,.,TRBJ1-1,TRBV28,CASSLRRGLNTEAFF,TGTGCCAGCAGTTTACGTAGGGGATTGAACACTGAAGCTTTCTTT
.,22,TRBD2,TRBJ2-4,TRBV7-8,CASSFRLAGGHLLELAKNIQYF,TGTGCCAGCAGCTTCCGACTAGCGGGGGGCCATCTGCTAGAGCTAGCCAAAAACATTCAGTACTTC
.,16,TRBD1,TRBJ2-1,TRBV9,CASSAGPGQGYTEQFF,TGTGCCAGCAGCGCTGGACCGGGACAGGGGTACACTGAGCAGTTCTTC
.,15,TRBD1,TRBJ1-6,TRBV7-2,CASSPRQGRNSPLHF,TGTGCCAGCAGCCCCAGACAGGGTAGGAATTCACCCCTCCACTTT
.,15,TRBD2,TRBJ2-1,TRBV7-2,CASSLGPSGTSEQFF,TGTGCCAGCAGCTTAGGCCCGTCCGGGACTAGTGAGCAGTTCTTC
.,16,TRBD1,TRBJ2-2,TRBV5-8,CASSPRKGAGTGELFF,TGTGCCAGCAGCCCTCGCAAGGGGGCGGGCACCGGGGAGCTGTTTTTT
.,14,.,TRBJ2-2,TRBV6-5,CASRFSGNTGELFF,TGTGCCAGCAGATTCAGCGGGAACACCGGGGAGCTGTTTTTT
.,13,.,TRBJ1-1,TRBV6-5,CASSYPGATEAFF,TGTGCCAGCAGTTACCCGGGTGCTACTGAAGCTTTCTTT
few,14,.,TRBJ1-6,TRBV7-2,CASSKGDLGSPLHF,TGTGCCAGCAGTAAAGGGGATTTGGGTTCACCCCTCCACTTT
.,14,TRBD1,TRBJ1-5,TRBV28,CASMPGQGHQPQHF,TGTGCCAGCATGCCGGGACAGGGGCACCAGCCCCAGCATTTT